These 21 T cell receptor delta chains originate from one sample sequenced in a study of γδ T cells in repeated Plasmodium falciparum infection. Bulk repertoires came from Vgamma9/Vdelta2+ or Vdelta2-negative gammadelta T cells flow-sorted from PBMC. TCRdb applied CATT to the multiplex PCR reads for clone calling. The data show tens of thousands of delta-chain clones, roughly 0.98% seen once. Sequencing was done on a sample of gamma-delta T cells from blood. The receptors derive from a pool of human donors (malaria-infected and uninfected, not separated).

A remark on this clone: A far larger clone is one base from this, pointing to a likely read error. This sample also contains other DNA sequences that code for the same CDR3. DNA for the CDR3: TGTGCTCTTGGGGTGGTGGTCGATACCCCGCGGTTATACTGGGGTTATACTGATAAACTCATCTTT. Translating gives CALGVVVDTPRLYWGYTDKLIF. The chain carries TRDV1 and TRDJ1; 7 nucleotides align to TRDD3. The J gene, left out of TCRdb, was set here by checking the DNA against germline. The V segment lost 4 bases and the J segment 5 bases; nucleotides outside the gene matches: 31. Germline V gene sequence: CDR1 TSWWSYY, CDR2 QGS. The length of the CDR3 is 22 residues.

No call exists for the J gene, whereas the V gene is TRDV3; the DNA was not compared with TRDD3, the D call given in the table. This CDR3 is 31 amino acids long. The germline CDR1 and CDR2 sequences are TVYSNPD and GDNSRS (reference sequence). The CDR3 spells CALWEVIIIRNSLAVEQHLLSQVSIGRIQHF. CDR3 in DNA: TGTGCCTTGTGGGAGGTGATTATTATAAGAAACTCTTTGGCAGTGGAACAACACTTGTTGTCACAGGTAAGTATCGGAAGAATACAACATTTC.

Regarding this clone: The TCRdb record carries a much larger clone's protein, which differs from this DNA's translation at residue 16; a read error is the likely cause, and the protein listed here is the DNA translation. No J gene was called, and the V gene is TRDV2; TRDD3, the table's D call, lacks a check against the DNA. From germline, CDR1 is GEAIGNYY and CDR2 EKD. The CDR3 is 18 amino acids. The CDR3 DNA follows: TGTGCCTGTGACACTATAGTGGGGGGATCTCTCTCCACCGATAAACCCATCTTT. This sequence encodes CACDTIVGGSLSTDKPIF.

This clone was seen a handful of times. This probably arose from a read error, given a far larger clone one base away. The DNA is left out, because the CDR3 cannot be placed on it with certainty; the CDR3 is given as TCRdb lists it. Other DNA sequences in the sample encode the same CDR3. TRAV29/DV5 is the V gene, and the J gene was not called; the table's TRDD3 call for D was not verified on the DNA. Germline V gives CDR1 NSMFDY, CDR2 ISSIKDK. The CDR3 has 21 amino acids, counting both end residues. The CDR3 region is CSVLLCSKHPKWGATRTKLIF.

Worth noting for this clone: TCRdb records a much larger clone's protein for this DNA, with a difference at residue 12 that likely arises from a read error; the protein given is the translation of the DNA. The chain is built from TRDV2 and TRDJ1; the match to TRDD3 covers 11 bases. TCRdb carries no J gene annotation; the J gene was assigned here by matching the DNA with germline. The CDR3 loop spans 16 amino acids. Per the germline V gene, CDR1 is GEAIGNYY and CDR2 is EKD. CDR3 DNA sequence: TGTGCCTGTGACACCGGACTGGGGGATAACACCAATAAACTCATCTTT. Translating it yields CACDTGLGDNTNKLIF.

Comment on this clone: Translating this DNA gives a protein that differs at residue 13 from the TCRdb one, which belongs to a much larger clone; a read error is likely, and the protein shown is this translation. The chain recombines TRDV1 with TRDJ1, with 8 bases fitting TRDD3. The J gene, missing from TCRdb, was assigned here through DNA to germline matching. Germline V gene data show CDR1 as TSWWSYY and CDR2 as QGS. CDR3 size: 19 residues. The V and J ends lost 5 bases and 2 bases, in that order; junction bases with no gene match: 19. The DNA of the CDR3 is TGTGCTCTTGGGAAAAATCCGGGGGATAAAATGGGAGGAACCGATAAACTCATCTTT. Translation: CALGKNPGDKMGGTDKLIF.

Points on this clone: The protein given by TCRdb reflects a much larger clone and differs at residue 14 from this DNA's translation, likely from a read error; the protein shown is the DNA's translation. The CDR3 region is CACDTGGPYTDKLTF. The CDR3 DNA reads TGTGCCTGTGACACAGGGGGACCGTACACCGATAAACTCACCTTT. The V gene is TRDV2, but the J gene lacks a call; the table's D call TRDD3 went unverified against the DNA. CDR1 and CDR2 (germline): GEAIGNYY, EKD. The CDR3 has 15 amino acids.

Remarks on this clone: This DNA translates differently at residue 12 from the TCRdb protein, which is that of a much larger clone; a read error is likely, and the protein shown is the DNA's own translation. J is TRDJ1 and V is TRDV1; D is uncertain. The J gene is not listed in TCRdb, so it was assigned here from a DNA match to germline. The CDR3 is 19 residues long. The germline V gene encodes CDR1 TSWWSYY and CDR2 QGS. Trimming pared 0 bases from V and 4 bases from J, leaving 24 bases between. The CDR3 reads CALGELGKWWAARDDKLIF. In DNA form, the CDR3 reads TGTGCTCTTGGGGAACTGGGAAAATGGTGGGCCGCCCGGGACGATAAACTCATCTTT.

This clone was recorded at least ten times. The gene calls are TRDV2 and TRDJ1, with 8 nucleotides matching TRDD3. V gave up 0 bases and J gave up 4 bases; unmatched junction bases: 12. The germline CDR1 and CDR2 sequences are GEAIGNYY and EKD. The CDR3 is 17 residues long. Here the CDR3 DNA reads TGTGCCTGTGACACCGGGCTGGGGGACCCTAGATGCGATAAACTCATCTTT. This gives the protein CACDTGLGDPRCDKLIF.

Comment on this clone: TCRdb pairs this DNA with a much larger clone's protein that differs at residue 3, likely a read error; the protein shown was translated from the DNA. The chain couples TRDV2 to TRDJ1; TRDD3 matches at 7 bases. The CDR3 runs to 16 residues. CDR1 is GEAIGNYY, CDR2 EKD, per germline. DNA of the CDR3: TGTGCCAGTGACACGCGGTGGGGGACCTACACCGATAAACTCATCTTT. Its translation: CASDTRWGTYTDKLIF.

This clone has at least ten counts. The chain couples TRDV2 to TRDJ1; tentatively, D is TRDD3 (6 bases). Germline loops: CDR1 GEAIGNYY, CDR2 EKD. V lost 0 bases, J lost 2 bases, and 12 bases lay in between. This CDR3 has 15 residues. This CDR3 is CACDTVGASTDKLIF. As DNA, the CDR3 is TGTGCCTGTGACACCGTGGGGGCCTCGACCGATAAACTCATCTTT.

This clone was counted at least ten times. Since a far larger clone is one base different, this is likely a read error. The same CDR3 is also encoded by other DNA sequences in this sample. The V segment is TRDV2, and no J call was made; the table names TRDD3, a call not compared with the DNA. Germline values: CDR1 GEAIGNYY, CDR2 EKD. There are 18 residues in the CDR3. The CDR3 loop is CACDTGYWGIRNTDKLIF. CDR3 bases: TGTGCCTGTGACACTGGGTACTGGGGGATACGGAACACCGATAAGCTCATCTTT.

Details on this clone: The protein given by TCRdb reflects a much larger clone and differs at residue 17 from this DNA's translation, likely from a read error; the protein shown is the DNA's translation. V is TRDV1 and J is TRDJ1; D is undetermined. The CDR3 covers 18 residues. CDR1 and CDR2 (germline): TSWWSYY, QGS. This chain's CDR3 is CALGGKVFGASYTDKLTF. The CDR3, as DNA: TGTGCTCTTGGAGGAAAGGTCTTCGGGGCCTCTTATACCGATAAACTCACCTTT.

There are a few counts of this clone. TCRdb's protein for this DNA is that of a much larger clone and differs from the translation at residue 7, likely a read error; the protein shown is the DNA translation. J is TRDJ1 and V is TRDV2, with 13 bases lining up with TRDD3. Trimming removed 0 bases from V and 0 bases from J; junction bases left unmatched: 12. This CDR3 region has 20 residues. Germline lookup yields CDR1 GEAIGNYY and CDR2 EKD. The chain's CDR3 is CACDTLLLGDTRKDTDKLIF. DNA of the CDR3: TGTGCCTGTGACACCCTGCTACTGGGGGATACGCGGAAGGACACCGATAAACTCATCTTT.

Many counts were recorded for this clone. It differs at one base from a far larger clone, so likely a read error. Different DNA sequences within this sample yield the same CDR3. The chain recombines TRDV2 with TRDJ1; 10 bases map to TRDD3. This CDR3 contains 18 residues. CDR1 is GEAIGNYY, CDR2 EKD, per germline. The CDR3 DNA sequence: TGTGCCTGCGACACTTTGCAGCCACTGGGGGATGGGACCGATAAACTCATCTTT. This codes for CACDTLQPLGDGTDKLIF.

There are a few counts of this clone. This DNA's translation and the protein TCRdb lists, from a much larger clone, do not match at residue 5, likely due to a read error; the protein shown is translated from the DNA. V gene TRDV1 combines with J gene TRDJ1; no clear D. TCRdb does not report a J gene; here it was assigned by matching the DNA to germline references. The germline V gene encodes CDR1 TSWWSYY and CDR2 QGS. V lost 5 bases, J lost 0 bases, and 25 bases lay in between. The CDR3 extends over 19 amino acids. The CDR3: CALGHYYRSLLSYTDKLIF. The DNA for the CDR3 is TGTGCTCTTGGGCACTACTATCGGTCTTTGCTCTCGTACACCGATAAACTCATCTTT.

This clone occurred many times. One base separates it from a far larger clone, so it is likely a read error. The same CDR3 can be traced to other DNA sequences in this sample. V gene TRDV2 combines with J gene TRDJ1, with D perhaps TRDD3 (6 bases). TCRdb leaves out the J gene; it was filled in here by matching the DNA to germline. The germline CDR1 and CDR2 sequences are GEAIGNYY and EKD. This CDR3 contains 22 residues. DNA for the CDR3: TGTGCCTGTGACCCCATTTTGGCTGGGGACCCTAGTAGGGTCTTCGACACTGATAAACTCATCTTT. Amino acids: CACDPILAGDPSRVFDTDKLIF.

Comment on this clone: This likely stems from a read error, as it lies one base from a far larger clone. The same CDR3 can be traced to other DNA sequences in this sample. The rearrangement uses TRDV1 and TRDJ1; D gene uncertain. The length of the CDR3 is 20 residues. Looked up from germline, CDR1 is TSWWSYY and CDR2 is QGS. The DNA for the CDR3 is TGTGCTCTTGGGGAACAACTTATGGTCCCCGGAATGCCGTACACCGATAAGCTCATCTTT. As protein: CALGEQLMVPGMPYTDKLIF.

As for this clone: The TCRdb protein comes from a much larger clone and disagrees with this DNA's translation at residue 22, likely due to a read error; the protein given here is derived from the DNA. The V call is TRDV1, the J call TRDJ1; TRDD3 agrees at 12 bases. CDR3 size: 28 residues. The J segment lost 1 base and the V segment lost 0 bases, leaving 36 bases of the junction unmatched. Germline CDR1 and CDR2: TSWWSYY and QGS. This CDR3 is CALGELVSNGLASNTGGYPLWATDKLIF. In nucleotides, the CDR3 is TGTGCTCTTGGGGAACTAGTCTCAAATGGCCTCGCCTCGAACACTGGGGGATACCCCCTTTGGGCCACCGATAAACTCATCTTT.

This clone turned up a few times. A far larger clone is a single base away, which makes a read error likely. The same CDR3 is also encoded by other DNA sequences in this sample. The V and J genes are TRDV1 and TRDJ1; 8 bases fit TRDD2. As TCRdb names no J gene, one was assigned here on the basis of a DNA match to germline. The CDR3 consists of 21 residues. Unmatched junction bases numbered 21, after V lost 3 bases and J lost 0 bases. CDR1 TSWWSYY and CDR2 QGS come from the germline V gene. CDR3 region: CALGDATFLKGTGLYTDKLIF. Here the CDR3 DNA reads TGTGCTCTTGGGGACGCAACCTTCCTAAAAGGTACTGGGCTCTACACCGATAAACTCATCTTT.

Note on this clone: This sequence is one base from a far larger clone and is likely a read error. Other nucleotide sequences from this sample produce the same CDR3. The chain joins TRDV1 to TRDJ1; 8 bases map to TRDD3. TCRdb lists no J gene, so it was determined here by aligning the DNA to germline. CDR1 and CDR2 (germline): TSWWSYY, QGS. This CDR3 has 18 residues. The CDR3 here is CALGERGAGILGTDKLIF. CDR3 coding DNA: TGTGCTCTTGGGGAACGTGGAGCGGGGATACTGGGTACCGACAAACTCATCTTT.